This T cell receptor beta chain derives from a study of vaccination and CD4 T cells after COVID-19. Background on the study: Samples taken post-COVID came a median 101 days after diagnosis, ranging from 35 to 161. The peptides that stimulated the cells were overlapping spike peptides from SARS-CoV-2, HCoV-NL63, HCoV-OC43 and HCoV-229E.

Germline CDR1 is SGHTA and CDR2 is FQGNSA. Unmatched junction bases numbered 14, after V lost 8 bases and J lost 5 bases. CDR3 length equals 15 residues. On this clonotype: Its specificity is not known. A far larger clone lies a single base away; this is likely a read error.

The sample's treatment: roughly ten-day PBMC culture with coronavirus spike peptide pools or control peptides (ViraFEST assay). Study-wide results and caveats: For convalescent patients, a median roughly 87% of reactive clones surfaced exclusively after vaccination.

An Oncomine TCR Beta short-read assay was used to sequence the DNA from cultured CD4+ T cells. Each CDR3 protein gets one entry after TCRdb re-called the PCR reads with MiXCR. The top ten clones hold 26% of a sample with around 20,000 distinct CDR3 sequences, 44% of them seen once. Here the sequenced sample was CD4+ T cells from blood, cultured in vitro, taken before SARS-CoV-2 vaccination. The sequence was obtained from a human donor who had recovered from COVID-19. The rearrangement uses TRBV7-2 and TRBJ2-5; TRBD2 agrees at 7 bases. Here the CDR3 reads CTSSGPRTGGETQYF. The DNA for the CDR3 is TGTACCAGCTCCGGGCCCCGAACCGGGGGGGAGACCCAGTACTTC.